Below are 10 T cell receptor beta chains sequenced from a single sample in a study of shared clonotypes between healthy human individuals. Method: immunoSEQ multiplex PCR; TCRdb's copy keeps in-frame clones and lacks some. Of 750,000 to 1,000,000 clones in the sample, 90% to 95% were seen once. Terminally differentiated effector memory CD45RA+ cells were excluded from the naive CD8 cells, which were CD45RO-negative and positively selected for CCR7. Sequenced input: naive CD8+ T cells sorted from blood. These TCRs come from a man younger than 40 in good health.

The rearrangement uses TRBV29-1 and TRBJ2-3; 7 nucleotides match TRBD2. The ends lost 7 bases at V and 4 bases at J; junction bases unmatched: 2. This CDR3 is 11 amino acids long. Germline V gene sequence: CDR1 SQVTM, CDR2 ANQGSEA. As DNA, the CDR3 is TGCAGCGGGGGGAGGGCAGATACGCAGTATTTT. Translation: CSGGRADTQYF.

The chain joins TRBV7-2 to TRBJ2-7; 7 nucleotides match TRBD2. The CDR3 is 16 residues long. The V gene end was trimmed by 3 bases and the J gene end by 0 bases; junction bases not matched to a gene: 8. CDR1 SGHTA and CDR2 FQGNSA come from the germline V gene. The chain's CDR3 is CASSLYASGNSYEQYF. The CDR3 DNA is TGTGCCAGCAGCTTGTACGCCAGCGGGAACTCCTACGAGCAGTACTTC.

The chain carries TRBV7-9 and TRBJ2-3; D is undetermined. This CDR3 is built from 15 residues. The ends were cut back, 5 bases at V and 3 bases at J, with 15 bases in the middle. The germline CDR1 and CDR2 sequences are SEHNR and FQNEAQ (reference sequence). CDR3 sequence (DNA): TGTGCCAGCAGCCACCGCAGGCCAGGTACAGATACGCAGTATTTT. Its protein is CASSHRRPGTDTQYF.

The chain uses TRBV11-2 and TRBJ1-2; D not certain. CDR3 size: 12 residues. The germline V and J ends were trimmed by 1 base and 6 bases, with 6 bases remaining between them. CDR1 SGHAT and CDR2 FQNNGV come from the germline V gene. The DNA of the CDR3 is TGTGCCAGCAGCTTAGTCACGGATGGCTACACCTTC. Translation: CASSLVTDGYTF.

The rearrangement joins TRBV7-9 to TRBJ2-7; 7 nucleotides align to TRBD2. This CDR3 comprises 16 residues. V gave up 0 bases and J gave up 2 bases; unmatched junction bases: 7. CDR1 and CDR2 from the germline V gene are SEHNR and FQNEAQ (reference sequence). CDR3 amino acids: CASSLASSGNPYEQYF. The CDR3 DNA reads TGTGCCAGCAGCTTAGCGTCCAGCGGGAACCCCTACGAGCAGTACTTC.

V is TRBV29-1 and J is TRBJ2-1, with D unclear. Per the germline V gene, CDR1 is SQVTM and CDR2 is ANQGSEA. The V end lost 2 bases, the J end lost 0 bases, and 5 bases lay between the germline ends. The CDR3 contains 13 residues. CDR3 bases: TGCAGCGTTGAATTGCCCTCCTACAATGAGCAGTTCTTC. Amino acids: CSVELPSYNEQFF.

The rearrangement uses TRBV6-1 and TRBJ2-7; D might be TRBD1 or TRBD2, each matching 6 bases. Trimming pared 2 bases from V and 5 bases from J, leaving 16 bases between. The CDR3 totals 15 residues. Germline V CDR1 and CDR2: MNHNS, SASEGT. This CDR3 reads CASSERGDSYHEQYF. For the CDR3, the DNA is TGTGCCAGCAGTGAAAGGGGGGACTCCTACCACGAGCAGTACTTC.

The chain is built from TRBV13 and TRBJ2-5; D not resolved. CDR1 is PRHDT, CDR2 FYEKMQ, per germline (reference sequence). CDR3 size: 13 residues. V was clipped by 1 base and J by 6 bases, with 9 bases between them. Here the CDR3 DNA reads TGTGCCAGCAGCTTAGAGGCAGGCAAGACCCAGTACTTC. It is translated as CASSLEAGKTQYF.

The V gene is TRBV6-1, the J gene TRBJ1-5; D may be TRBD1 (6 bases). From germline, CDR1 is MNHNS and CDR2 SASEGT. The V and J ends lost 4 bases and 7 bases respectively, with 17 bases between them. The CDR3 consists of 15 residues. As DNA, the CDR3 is TGTGCCAGCAGTGTAGGAATCATTACAGGGCAGCCCCAGCATTTT. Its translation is CASSVGIITGQPQHF.

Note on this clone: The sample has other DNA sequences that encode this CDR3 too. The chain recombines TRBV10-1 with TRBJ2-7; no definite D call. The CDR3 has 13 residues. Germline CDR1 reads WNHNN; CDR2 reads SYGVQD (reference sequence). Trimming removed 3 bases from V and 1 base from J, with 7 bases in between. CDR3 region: CASSDSGSYEQYF. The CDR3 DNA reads TGCGCCAGCAGTGATTCCGGGTCCTACGAGCAGTACTTC.